These T cell receptor beta chains were read from a single sample in a study of T cell responses to AZD1222 COVID-19 vaccine. Only in-frame clones appear in the TCRdb table, and some are missing; sequencing was by immunoSEQ multiplex PCR. The sample carries roughly 77,000 clones, 88% recorded once. This specimen was peripheral blood, taken on day 0 of MenACWY control vaccination. Every receptor here comes from an adult in good health. Each CDR3 is given with its conserved first and last residue. Each record gives: clone size, J gene, D gene, V gene, CDR3 protein, CDR3 DNA. D genes are given only for firm matches. Expanded clones get a size class; other rows say once, few or many, or leave the size out.

-	TRBJ1-1	-	TRBV3-1/TRBV3-2	CASSQGDTWTEAFF	TGTGCCAGCAGCCAAGGGGACACCTGGACTGAAGCTTTCTTT
-	TRBJ2-5	-	TRBV3-1/TRBV3-2	CASSQEYGGGEEETQYF	TGTGCCAGCAGCCAAGAATATGGAGGGGGCGAAGAAGAGACCCAGTACTTC
-	TRBJ1-2	-	TRBV4-1	CASSQALQGRYTF	TGCGCCAGCAGCCAAGCCCTACAGGGCCGCTACACCTTC
-	TRBJ1-5	TRBD1	TRBV11-2	CASSLDRGGQPQHF	TGTGCCAGCAGCTTGGACAGGGGGGGTCAGCCCCAGCATTTT
-	TRBJ1-5	TRBD1	TRBV28	CAGQTGGTNQPQHF	TGTGCCGGGCAAACAGGGGGGACAAATCAGCCCCAGCATTTT
few	TRBJ2-3	-	TRBV5-1	CASSLGRGPDTQYF	TGCGCCAGCAGCTTGGGGCGGGGGCCAGATACGCAGTATTTT
-	TRBJ1-4	TRBD1	TRBV6-6	CASSYSKTGVGEKLFF	TGTGCCAGCAGTTACTCCAAGACAGGGGTTGGAGAAAAACTGTTTTTT
-	TRBJ2-3	-	TRBV11-2	CASSLEVPGSTQYF	TGTGCCAGCAGCTTAGAGGTCCCGGGGAGCACGCAGTATTTT
-	TRBJ2-3	TRBD2	TRBV27	CASSSRGGAPGLASTDTQYF	TGTGCCAGCAGTTCTCGTGGCGGCGCCCCGGGACTAGCTAGCACAGATACGCAGTATTTT
-	TRBJ1-3	TRBD1	TRBV9	CASSVASQGAAMGNTIYF	TGTGCCAGCAGCGTAGCTTCCCAGGGGGCTGCAATGGGAAACACCATATATTTT
-	TRBJ1-4	TRBD1	TRBV4-3	CASSQDWGQGRNEKLFF	TGCGCCAGCAGCCAAGATTGGGGACAGGGCCGTAATGAAAAACTGTTTTTT
-	TRBJ2-6	-	TRBV30	CAWKHSGANVLTF	TGTGCCTGGAAACATTCAGGGGCCAACGTCCTGACTTTC
-	TRBJ2-7	-	TRBV4-1	CASSQVGRDYEQYF	TGCGCCAGCAGCCAAGTGGGGCGGGATTACGAGCAGTACTTC
once	TRBJ2-7	-	TRBV4-2	CASSQGLPESSYEQYF	TGTGCCAGCAGCCAAGGCCTCCCTGAGAGCTCCTACGAGCAGTACTTC
-	TRBJ1-4	-	TRBV23-1	CASSQTDATNEKLFF	TGCGCCAGCAGTCAAACAGATGCAACTAATGAAAAACTGTTTTTT
once	TRBJ2-3	-	TRBV28	CASSLGSGSTDTQYF	TGTGCCAGCAGTTTAGGTTCTGGCAGCACAGATACGCAGTATTTT
-	TRBJ2-6	-	TRBV6-4	CASLDTSSGANVLTF	TGTGCCAGCCTGGACACGTCCTCTGGGGCCAACGTCCTGACTTTC
-	TRBJ2-7	TRBD1	TRBV5-1	CASSLTGASYEQYF	TGCGCCAGCAGCCTTACAGGGGCCTCCTACGAGCAGTACTTC